The rows below give T cell receptor beta chains drawn from one sample of a study of technical replicates of blood from a handful of donors. Some clones are missing from TCRdb's copy, which holds only in-frame ones; the method was immunoSEQ multiplex PCR. This table has approximately 73,000 clones, around 93% appearing once. Specimen: T cells isolated from PBMCs. The source of these receptors is a human donor in good health. Both conserved end residues are part of each CDR3. D genes are given only for firm matches. A row's size may be missing; if present it is once, few, many or a size class.

j_gene | v_gene | d_gene | abundance | CDR3aa | CDR3nt
TRBJ2-7 | TRBV4-3 | TRBD2 | . | CASSQERVGLAGVSYEQYF | TGCGCCAGCAGCCAAGAAAGGGTGGGACTAGCGGGGGTGAGCTACGAGCAGTACTTC
TRBJ2-5 | TRBV27 | . | . | CASSNYRETQYF | TGTGCCAGCAGCAACTACCGAGAGACCCAGTACTTC
TRBJ2-1 | TRBV11-2 | . | . | CASSLEGRLEQFF | TGTGCCAGCAGCTTAGAAGGGAGACTCGAGCAGTTCTTC
TRBJ2-4 | TRBV28 | . | . | CASSSPHTDLAKNIQYF | TGTGCCAGCAGTTCTCCCCACACAGACCTAGCCAAAAACATTCAGTACTTC
TRBJ2-1 | TRBV9 | TRBD2 | . | CASSPWTSGDEQFF | TGTGCCAGCAGCCCCTGGACTAGCGGGGATGAGCAGTTCTTC
TRBJ2-1 | TRBV9 | TRBD2 | . | CASSVVGLREGNEQFF | TGTGCCAGCAGCGTAGTCGGCCTGAGGGAGGGGAATGAGCAGTTCTTC
TRBJ2-7 | TRBV5-6 | TRBD1 | . | CASSPRQGAGLRISEQYF | TGTGCCAGCAGCCCGCGACAGGGGGCAGGCTTAAGGATTTCGGAGCAGTACTTC
TRBJ1-1 | TRBV15 | . | . | CATSRFTGTEAFF | TGTGCCACCAGTCGATTTACAGGGACTGAAGCTTTCTTT
TRBJ1-1 | TRBV4-2 | . | . | CASSQDQGFEAFF | TGTGCCAGCAGCCAAGATCAGGGGTTTGAAGCTTTCTTT
TRBJ2-7 | TRBV18 | . | . | CASSPEETAGYEQYF | TGTGCCAGCTCACCTGAGGAGACAGCTGGCTACGAGCAGTACTTC
TRBJ2-1 | TRBV4-1 | . | . | CASSQVTSGSYNEQFF | TGCGCCAGCAGCCAAGTCACGAGCGGGTCCTACAATGAGCAGTTCTTC
TRBJ1-1 | TRBV9 | TRBD1 | . | CASSVVGTGDRPTMNTEAFF | TGTGCCAGCAGCGTAGTAGGAACCGGGGACAGGCCTACGATGAACACTGAAGCTTTCTTT
TRBJ2-7 | TRBV10-3 | TRBD1 | . | CAATGGIGEQYF | TGTGCCGCCACAGGGGGGATAGGGGAGCAGTACTTC
TRBJ1-2 | TRBV5-1 | . | . | CASSSDSVNYGYTF | TGCGCCAGCAGCTCGGACAGCGTTAACTATGGCTACACCTTC
TRBJ1-2 | TRBV7-8 | . | . | CASGPGMSYGYTF | TGTGCCAGCGGGCCAGGGATGTCGTATGGCTACACCTTC
TRBJ2-3 | TRBV27 | . | . | CASSWTGTQADTQYF | TGTGCCAGCAGTTGGACCGGGACTCAGGCAGATACGCAGTATTTT
TRBJ2-1 | TRBV5-4 | TRBD2 | once | CASSLYAGGLYNEQFF | TGTGCCAGCAGCTTATATGCGGGAGGATTGTACAATGAGCAGTTCTTC
TRBJ2-5 | TRBV2 | TRBD2 | . | CASSELGLAVQETQYF | TGTGCCAGCAGTGAATTGGGACTAGCGGTCCAAGAGACCCAGTACTTC
TRBJ2-1 | TRBV5-1 | . | . | CASAGGANYNEQFF | TGCGCCAGCGCCGGCGGCGCGAACTACAATGAGCAGTTCTTC
TRBJ2-1 | TRBV5-6 | . | . | CASSLEGNEQFF | TGTGCCAGCAGCTTGGAGGGGAATGAGCAGTTCTTC
TRBJ1-5 | TRBV28 | TRBD1 | . | CASRSGGYNQPQHF | TGTGCCAGCAGATCAGGGGGTTACAATCAGCCCCAGCATTTT
TRBJ2-5 | TRBV7-2 | . | . | CASSLSPPPETQYF | TGTGCCAGCAGCTTAAGCCCCCCTCCCGAGACCCAGTACTTC
TRBJ2-1 | TRBV2 | . | . | CASGLDYNEQFF | TGTGCCAGTGGACTCGATTACAATGAGCAGTTCTTC
TRBJ1-4 | TRBV23-1 | . | . | CASTVNLSGGVGEKLFF | TGCGCCAGCACAGTCAATCTAAGTGGAGGGGTCGGAGAAAAACTGTTTTTT
TRBJ2-5 | TRBV27 | . | . | CASSSNAPQETQYF | TGTGCCAGCAGTTCTAACGCGCCTCAAGAGACCCAGTACTTC
TRBJ2-7 | TRBV5-6 | . | . | CASSLGGGVSYEQYF | TGTGCCAGCAGCTTGGGAGGCGGGGTCTCCTACGAGCAGTACTTC
TRBJ2-2 | TRBV6-5 | TRBD1 | . | CASRNQGATGELFF | TGTGCCAGCAGAAACCAGGGGGCCACCGGGGAGCTGTTTTTT
TRBJ2-5 | TRBV9 | . | . | CASSVGGLSPQETQYF | TGTGCCAGCAGCGTAGGCGGACTTTCACCCCAAGAGACCCAGTACTTC
TRBJ2-2 | TRBV6-5 | TRBD1 | few | CASRGTLTTGELFF | TGTGCATCCAGGGGGACCTTAACTACCGGGGAGCTGTTTTTT
TRBJ2-7 | TRBV28 | . | . | CASNGAGYEQYF | TGTGCCAGCAATGGGGCCGGCTACGAGCAGTACTTC
TRBJ2-1 | TRBV7-2 | . | . | CASSFSRLPNEQFF | TGTGCCAGCAGCTTTTCCCGACTTCCCAATGAGCAGTTCTTC
TRBJ2-1 | TRBV4-3 | . | . | CASSQRQATFNEQFF | TGCGCCAGCAGCCAAAGGCAGGCGACCTTTAATGAGCAGTTCTTC
TRBJ1-5 | TRBV7-2 | TRBD1 | . | CASSPGQASNQPQHF | TGTGCCAGCAGCCCCGGACAGGCAAGCAATCAGCCCCAGCATTTT
TRBJ2-5 | TRBV5-6 | TRBD1 | . | CASRLGQVQETQYF | TGTGCCAGCAGACTAGGACAGGTCCAAGAGACCCAGTACTTC
TRBJ2-3 | TRBV5-1 | TRBD1 | . | CASSRTGLGDTQYF | TGCGCCAGCAGCCGGACAGGGTTAGGAGATACGCAGTATTTT
TRBJ2-1 | TRBV9 | TRBD1 | . | CASSGTGGYEQFF | TGTGCCAGCAGCGGGACAGGGGGGTATGAGCAGTTCTTC
TRBJ1-2 | TRBV4-3 | . | . | CASSQAPQQTNYGYTF | TGCGCCAGCAGCCAAGCACCCCAACAGACTAACTATGGCTACACCTTC
TRBJ2-1 | TRBV7-9 | . | . | CASSLVQGHYNEQFF | TGTGCCAGCAGCTTAGTTCAGGGTCACTACAATGAGCAGTTCTTC
TRBJ2-7 | TRBV6-5 | TRBD1 | . | CASAGTGANEQYF | TGTGCCAGCGCCGGGACAGGGGCCAACGAGCAGTACTTC
TRBJ2-7 | TRBV4-1 | TRBD2 | . | CASSQVLGGGDEQYF | TGCGCCAGCAGCCAAGTCCTGGGTGGGGGGGACGAGCAGTACTTC
TRBJ2-7 | TRBV6-6 | TRBD1 | . | CASSTGTGVGEQYF | TGTGCCAGCAGTACCGGGACAGGGGTTGGCGAGCAGTACTTC
TRBJ1-2 | TRBV6-5 | TRBD1 | . | CASGEAGGFDYGYTF | TGTGCCAGCGGGGAGGCAGGGGGCTTTGACTATGGCTACACCTTC
TRBJ2-5 | TRBV5-1 | TRBD2 | . | CASSLEAGVETQYF | TGCGCCAGCAGCTTGGAGGCGGGGGTAGAGACCCAGTACTTC
TRBJ1-4 | TRBV7-9 | . | . | CASSSLQGGGHNEKLFF | TGTGCCAGCAGCTCCCTCCAGGGCGGGGGCCATAATGAAAAACTGTTTTTT
TRBJ2-1 | TRBV27 | TRBD2 | . | CASSPTSAWSEQFF | TGTGCCAGCAGTCCGACTAGCGCCTGGTCGGAGCAGTTCTTC
TRBJ2-3 | TRBV9 | . | . | CASSAQGSDTQYF | TGTGCCAGCAGCGCACAGGGTTCTGATACGCAGTATTTT
TRBJ2-7 | TRBV18 | TRBD1 | . | CASSAGQGYEQYF | TGTGCCAGCTCAGCGGGACAGGGGTACGAGCAGTACTTC
TRBJ2-2 | TRBV4-3 | . | . | CASSQEILELELFF | TGCGCCAGCAGCCAGGAGATACTGGAACTTGAGCTGTTTTTT
TRBJ1-2 | TRBV28 | . | . | CASNPAQGSYGYTF | TGTGCCAGCAACCCCGCTCAGGGCTCCTATGGCTACACCTTC
TRBJ2-2 | TRBV5-1 | TRBD2 | . | CASSQGLDSGELFF | TGCGCCAGCAGCCAAGGACTAGACAGCGGGGAGCTGTTTTTT
TRBJ1-1 | TRBV6-5 | . | few | CASRGQNTEAFF | TGTGCCAGTAGGGGACAGAACACTGAAGCTTTCTTT
TRBJ2-5 | TRBV27 | . | . | CASSGQRKQETQYF | TGTGCCAGCAGTGGACAGCGAAAACAAGAGACCCAGTACTTC